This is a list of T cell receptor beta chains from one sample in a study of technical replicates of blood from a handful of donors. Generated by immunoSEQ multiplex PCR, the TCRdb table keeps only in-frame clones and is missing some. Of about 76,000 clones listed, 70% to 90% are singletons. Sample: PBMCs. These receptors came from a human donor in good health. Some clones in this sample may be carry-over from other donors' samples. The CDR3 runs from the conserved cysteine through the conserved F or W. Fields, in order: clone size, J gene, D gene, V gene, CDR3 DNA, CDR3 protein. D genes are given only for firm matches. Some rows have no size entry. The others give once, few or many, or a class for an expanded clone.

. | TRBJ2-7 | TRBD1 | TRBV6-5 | TGTGCCAGCAGTTACTCGGGACAGGGTAACGAGCAGTACTTC | CASSYSGQGNEQYF
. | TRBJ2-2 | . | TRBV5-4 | TGTGCCAGCAGTTCCCCGTCCAGGAACACCGGGGAGCTGTTTTTT | CASSSPSRNTGELFF
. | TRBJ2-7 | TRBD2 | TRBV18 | TGTGCCAGCTCACCAAGTACTGATAGGGGAGGGGATTCCTACGAGCAGTACTTC | CASSPSTDRGGDSYEQYF
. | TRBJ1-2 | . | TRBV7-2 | TGTGCCAGCAGCCCCACCGGGACATCGGGCCCGGGTGGCTACACCTTC | CASSPTGTSGPGGYTF
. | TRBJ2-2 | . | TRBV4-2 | TGTGCCAGCAGCCAAGAAGGGAGGAACACCGGGGAGCTGTTTTTT | CASSQEGRNTGELFF
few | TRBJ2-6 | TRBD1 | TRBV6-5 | TGTGCCAGCAGTTACAGGACAGGATCTGGGGCCAACGTCCTGACTTTC | CASSYRTGSGANVLTF
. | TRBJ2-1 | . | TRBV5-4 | TGTGCCAGCAGCTTGGGGCAGGGGGGCTACAATGAGCAGTTCTTC | CASSLGQGGYNEQFF
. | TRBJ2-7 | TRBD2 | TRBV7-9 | TGTGCCAGCGGACCCCAAGCGGGGGGGATCTCCTACGAGCAGTACTTC | CASGPQAGGISYEQYF
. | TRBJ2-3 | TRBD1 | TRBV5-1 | TGCGCCAGCAGCTCGGGACAGGGTATAGATACGCAGTATTTT | CASSSGQGIDTQYF
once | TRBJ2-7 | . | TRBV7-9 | TGTGCCAGCAGCCCGGGGGGACAGGAGAACTACGAGCAGTACTTC | CASSPGGQENYEQYF
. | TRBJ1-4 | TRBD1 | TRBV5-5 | TGTGCCAGCAGCTTGCTCCCGGGCGGGACAGGGCGTGAAAAACTGTTTTTT | CASSLLPGGTGREKLFF
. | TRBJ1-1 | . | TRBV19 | TGTGCCAGTAGCAAGTCAGGGAACACTGAAGCTTTCTTT | CASSKSGNTEAFF
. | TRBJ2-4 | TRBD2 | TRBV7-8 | TGTGCCAGCAGCTTAGAAACTAGCGGGGGGGCCATAGGAAACATTCAGTACTTC | CASSLETSGGAIGNIQYF
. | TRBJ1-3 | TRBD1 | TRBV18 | TGTGCCAGCTCATCCGGGACAGGGGGAAACACCATATATTTT | CASSSGTGGNTIYF
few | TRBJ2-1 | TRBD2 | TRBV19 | TGTGCCAGTAGTAATAGCGGGAGGGAAGTACATGAGCAGTTCTTC | CASSNSGREVHEQFF
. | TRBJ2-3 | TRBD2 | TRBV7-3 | TGTGCCAGCAGCTCGACTAGCGGGGTGGGAGATACGCAGTATTTT | CASSSTSGVGDTQYF
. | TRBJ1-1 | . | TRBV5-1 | TGCGCCAGCAGCCTGACAGGGAACACTGAAGCTTTCTTT | CASSLTGNTEAFF
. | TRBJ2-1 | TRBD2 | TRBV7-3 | TGTGCCAGCACCCTACTAGCGGGGGGCGTCAATGAGCAGTTCTTC | CASTLLAGGVNEQFF
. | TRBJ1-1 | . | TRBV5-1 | TGCGCCAGCAGCTTGGGGGCTGGTGGTGAAGCTTTCTTT | CASSLGAGGEAFF
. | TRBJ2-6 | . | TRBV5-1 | TGCGCCAGCAGCTTGTCGGGGTCTGGGGCCAACGTCCTGACTTTC | CASSLSGSGANVLTF
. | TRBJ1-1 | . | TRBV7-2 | TGTGCCAGCAGCTTAATGGCCACTGAAGCTTTCTTT | CASSLMATEAFF
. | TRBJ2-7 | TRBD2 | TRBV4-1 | TGCGCCAGCAGCCAACCGGGACTACCCTACGAGCAGTACTTC | CASSQPGLPYEQYF
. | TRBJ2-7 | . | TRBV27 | TGTGCCAGCAGCCACTCCCGGGACAAGTATTACGAGCAGTACTTC | CASSHSRDKYYEQYF
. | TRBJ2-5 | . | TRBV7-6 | TGTGCCAGCAGCTTAGAAGGCGGCGAACAAGAGACCCAGTACTTC | CASSLEGGEQETQYF
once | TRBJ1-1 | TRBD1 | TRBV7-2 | TGTGCCAGCAGCTTCGGAGGGGGCAGAGAAGCTTTCTTT | CASSFGGGREAFF
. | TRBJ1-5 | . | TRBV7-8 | TGTGCCAGCAGTATAATCGGGGTGTTTCAGCCCCAGCATTTT | CASSIIGVFQPQHF
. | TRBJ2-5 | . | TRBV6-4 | TGTGCCAGCAGTGGGAATAGGGGCGAGACCCAGTACTTC | CASSGNRGETQYF
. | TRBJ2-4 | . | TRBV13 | TGTGCCAGCAGCTGGGGGGAAATTCAGTACTTC | CASSWGEIQYF
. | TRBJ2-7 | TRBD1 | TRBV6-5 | TGTGCCAGCAGTTTCGCTCGGACAGGTATATACGAGCAGTACTTC | CASSFARTGIYEQYF
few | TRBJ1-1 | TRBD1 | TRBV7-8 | TGTGCCAGCAGCTTAGACAGGGGGCAAGCTTTCTTT | CASSLDRGQAFF
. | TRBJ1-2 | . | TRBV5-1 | TGCGCCAGCAGCCCCGATGGAGGGAGCCTCTATGGCTACACCTTC | CASSPDGGSLYGYTF
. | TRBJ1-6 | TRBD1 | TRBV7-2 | TGTGCCAGCAGCTTAGTGGGACAGGGGATCGGTGCCTCACCCCTCCACTTT | CASSLVGQGIGASPLHF
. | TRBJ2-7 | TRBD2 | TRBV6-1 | TGTGCCAGCAGGGATAGCGGGGGGTTTTACGAGCAGTACTTC | CASRDSGGFYEQYF
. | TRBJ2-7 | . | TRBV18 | TGTGCCAGCTCTCCGGCGGGACAGTCCGCGGCGGAGCAGTACTTC | CASSPAGQSAAEQYF
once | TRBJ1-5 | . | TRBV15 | TGTGCCACCAGCACCCCGGGGGAGGTTAAGCCCCAGCATTTT | CATSTPGEVKPQHF
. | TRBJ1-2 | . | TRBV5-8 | TGTGCCAGCAGCACCCGACAGTATGGCTACACCTTC | CASSTRQYGYTF
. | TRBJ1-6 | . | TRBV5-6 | TGTGCCAGCAGCTTGGTGCAGGGGAAGAATTCACCCCTCCACTTT | CASSLVQGKNSPLHF
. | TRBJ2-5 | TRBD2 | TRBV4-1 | TGCGCCAGCAGCCAGGGAAGACTAGCGGGAAGTCGGCAAGAGACCCAGTACTTC | CASSQGRLAGSRQETQYF
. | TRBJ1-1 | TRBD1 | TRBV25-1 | TGTGCCAGCAGGGCAACAGGGGGGCATGCTGAAGCTTTCTTT | CASRATGGHAEAFF
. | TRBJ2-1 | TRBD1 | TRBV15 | TGTGCCACCAGCAGAGATCTTGGGACAGTTGGGAATGAGCAGTTCTTC | CATSRDLGTVGNEQFF
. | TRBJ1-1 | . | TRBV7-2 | TGTGCCAGCATGTGGGGGGGCGGGAACACTGAAGCTTTCTTT | CASMWGGGNTEAFF
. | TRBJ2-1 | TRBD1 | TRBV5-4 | TGTGCCAGCAGCTTGCGGAGACAGGGGTACAATGAGCAGTTCTTC | CASSLRRQGYNEQFF
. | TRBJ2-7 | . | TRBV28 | TGTGCCAGCAGTTTACCCCCTCCTCACGAGCAGTACTTC | CASSLPPPHEQYF
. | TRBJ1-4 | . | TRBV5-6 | TGTGCCAGCAGCTTGGACAGGGAGCGGGAAAAACTGTTTTTT | CASSLDREREKLFF
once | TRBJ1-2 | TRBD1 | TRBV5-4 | TGTGCCAGCACCTGGACAGGGCGAAACTATGGCTACACCTTC | CASTWTGRNYGYTF
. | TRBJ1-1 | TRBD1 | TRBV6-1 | TGTGCCAGCAGTGCGGGGGGGACAGGGAAGCCTGAAGCTTTCTTT | CASSAGGTGKPEAFF
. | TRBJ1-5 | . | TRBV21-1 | TGTGCCAGCAGCAAATTGAGGGGGCGCATGGGTCAGCCCCAGCATTTT | CASSKLRGRMGQPQHF